This T cell receptor beta chain was found in a study of cytomegalovirus exposure and HLA in healthy donors. This CDR3 has 15 residues. V was clipped by 5 bases and J by 6 bases; unmatched bases: 8. CDR1 SQVTM and CDR2 ANQGSEA come from the germline V gene. Sequencing used immunoSEQ multiplex PCR; TCRdb keeps in-frame clones, though not all of them. Of 50,000 to 80,000 clones listed, 95% are singletons. Sequencing was performed on PBMCs. The source is a woman between 18 and 30 years old in good health and CMV-seropositive. The chain combines TRBV29-1 with TRBJ2-3; 13 nucleotides agree with TRBD2. The CDR3 sequence: CSVSTGTSGMDTQYF. The CDR3, as DNA: TGCAGCGTTTCCACCGGGACTAGCGGGATGGATACGCAGTATTTT.